The entry below describes one T cell receptor (beta chain). This study enrolled people aged roughly 18 to 90 from approximately 25 US geographic areas. Recovered status in Cohort 3 required two negative PCRs, clearance, or symptom resolution. The V and J ends lost 1 base and 6 bases, in that order; junction bases with no gene match: 16. Germline CDR1 and CDR2: SSHAT and FNYEAQ (reference sequence). This CDR3 region has 18 residues. The data derive from a study of blood T cell repertoires in COVID-19. Study context: The United States, Italy and Spain supplied acute and convalescent COVID-19 samples. From T cells, B-cell-depleted T cells, or PBMCs came the material, which was cDNA or gDNA.

Profiled with immunoSEQ multiplex PCR; TCRdb holds only in-frame clones, not every one. The sample contains 490,000 or so clones, 70% to 90% of which appear only once. Specimen: PBMCs or T cells enriched from blood (not recorded which). V and J are TRBV7-7 and TRBJ2-3; 7 bases agree with TRBD2. This clonotype was obtained from a middle-aged woman who had recovered from COVID-19. The CDR3 DNA reads as TGTGCCAGCAGCTTAGAAGTCCGCGGGAGCCCGACCAGGGATACGCAGTATTTT. This sequence encodes CASSLEVRGSPTRDTQYF.